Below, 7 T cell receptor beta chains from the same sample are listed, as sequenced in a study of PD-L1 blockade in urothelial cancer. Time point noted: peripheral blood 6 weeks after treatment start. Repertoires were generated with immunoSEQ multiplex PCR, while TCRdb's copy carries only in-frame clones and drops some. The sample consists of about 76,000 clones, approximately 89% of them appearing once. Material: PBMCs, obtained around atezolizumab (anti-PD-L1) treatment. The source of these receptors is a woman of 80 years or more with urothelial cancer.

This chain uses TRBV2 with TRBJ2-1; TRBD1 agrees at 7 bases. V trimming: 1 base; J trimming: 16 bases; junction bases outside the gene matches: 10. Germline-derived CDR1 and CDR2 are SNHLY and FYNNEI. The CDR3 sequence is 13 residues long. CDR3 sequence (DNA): TGTGCCAGCAGTGAAGTCTCTCGACAGGGAGCATTCTTC. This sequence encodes CASSEVSRQGAFF.

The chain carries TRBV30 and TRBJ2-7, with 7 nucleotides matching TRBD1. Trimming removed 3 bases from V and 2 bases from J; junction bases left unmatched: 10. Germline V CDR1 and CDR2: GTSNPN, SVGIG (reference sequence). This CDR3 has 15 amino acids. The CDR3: CAWRALGQVTYEQYF. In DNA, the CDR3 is TGTGCCTGGAGGGCTCTCGGACAGGTTACCTACGAGCAGTACTTC.

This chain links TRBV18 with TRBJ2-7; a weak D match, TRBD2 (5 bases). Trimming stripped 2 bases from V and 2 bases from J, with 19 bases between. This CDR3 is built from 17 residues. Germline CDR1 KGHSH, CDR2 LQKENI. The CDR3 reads CASSPSPLRVPTYEQYF. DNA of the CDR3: TGTGCCAGCTCACCATCCCCTTTGAGGGTCCCCACCTACGAGCAGTACTTC.

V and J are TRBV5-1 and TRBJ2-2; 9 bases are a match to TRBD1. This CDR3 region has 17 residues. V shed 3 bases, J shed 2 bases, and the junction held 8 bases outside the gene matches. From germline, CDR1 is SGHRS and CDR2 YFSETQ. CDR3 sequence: CASSSQGASINTGELFF. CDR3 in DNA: TGCGCCAGCAGCTCACAGGGGGCTTCTATTAACACCGGGGAGCTGTTTTTT.

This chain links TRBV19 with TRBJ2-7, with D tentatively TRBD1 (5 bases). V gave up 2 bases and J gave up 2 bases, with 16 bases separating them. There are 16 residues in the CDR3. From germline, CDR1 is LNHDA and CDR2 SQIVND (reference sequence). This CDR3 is CASSITRASRAYEQYF. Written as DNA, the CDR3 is TGTGCCAGTAGTATAACCAGGGCTAGTCGGGCCTACGAGCAGTACTTC.

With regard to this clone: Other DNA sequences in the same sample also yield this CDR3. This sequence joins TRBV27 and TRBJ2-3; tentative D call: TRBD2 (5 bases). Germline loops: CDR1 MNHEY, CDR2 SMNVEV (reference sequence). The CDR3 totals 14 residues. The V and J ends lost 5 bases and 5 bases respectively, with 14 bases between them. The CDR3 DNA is TGTGCCAGCAGTCTTGGACTGGCGAGAGATACGCAGTATTTT. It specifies CASSLGLARDTQYF.

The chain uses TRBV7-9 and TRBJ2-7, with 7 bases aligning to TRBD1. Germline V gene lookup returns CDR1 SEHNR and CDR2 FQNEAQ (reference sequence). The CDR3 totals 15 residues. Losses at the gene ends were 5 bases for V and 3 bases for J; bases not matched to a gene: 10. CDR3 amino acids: CASSLVGQPNYEQYF. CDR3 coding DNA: TGTGCCAGCAGCCTCGTGGGACAGCCTAACTACGAGCAGTACTTC. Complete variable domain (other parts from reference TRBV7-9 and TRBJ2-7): DTGVSQNPRHKITKRGQNVTFRCDPISEHNRLYWYRQTLGQGPEFLTYFQNEAQLEKSRLLSDRFSAERPKGSFSTLEIQRTEQGDSAMYLCASSLVGQPNYEQYFGPGTRLTVT.